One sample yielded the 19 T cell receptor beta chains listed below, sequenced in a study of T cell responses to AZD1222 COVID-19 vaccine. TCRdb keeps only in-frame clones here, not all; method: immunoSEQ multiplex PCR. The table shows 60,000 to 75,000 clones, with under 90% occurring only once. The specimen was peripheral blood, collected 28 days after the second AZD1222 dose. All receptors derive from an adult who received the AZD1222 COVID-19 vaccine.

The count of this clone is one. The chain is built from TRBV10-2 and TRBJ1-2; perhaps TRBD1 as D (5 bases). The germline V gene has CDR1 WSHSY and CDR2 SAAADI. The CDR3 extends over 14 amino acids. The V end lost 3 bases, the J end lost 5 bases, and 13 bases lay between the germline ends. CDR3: CASSDVRASYGYTF. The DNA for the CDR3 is TGCGCCAGCAGTGACGTCAGGGCGTCGTATGGCTACACCTTC.

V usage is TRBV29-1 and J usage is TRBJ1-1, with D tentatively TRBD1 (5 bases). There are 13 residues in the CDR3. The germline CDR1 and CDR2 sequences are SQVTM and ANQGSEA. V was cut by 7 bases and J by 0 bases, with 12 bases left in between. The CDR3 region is CSGSGLMNTEAFF. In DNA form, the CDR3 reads TGCAGCGGGTCGGGACTGATGAACACTGAAGCTTTCTTT.

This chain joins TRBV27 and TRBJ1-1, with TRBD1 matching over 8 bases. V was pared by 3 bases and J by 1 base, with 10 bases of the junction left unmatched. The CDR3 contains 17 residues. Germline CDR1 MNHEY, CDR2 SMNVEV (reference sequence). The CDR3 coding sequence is TGTGCCAGCAGTTTCACCGGACAGGGCCGTTCGAACACTGAAGCTTTCTTT. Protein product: CASSFTGQGRSNTEAFF.

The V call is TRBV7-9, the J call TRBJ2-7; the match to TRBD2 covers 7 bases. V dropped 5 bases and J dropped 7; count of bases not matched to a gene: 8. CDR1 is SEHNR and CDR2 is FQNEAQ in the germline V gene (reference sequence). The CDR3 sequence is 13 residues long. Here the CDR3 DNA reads TGTGCCAGCAGCCCCAACTTGGGGGGGGAGCAGTACTTC. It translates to CASSPNLGGEQYF.

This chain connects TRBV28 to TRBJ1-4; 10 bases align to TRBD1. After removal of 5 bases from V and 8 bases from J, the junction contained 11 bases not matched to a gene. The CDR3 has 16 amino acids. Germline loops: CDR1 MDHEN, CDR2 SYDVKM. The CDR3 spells CASSPTGTGEEEKLFF. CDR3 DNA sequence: TGTGCCAGCAGTCCAACCGGGACAGGGGAGGAAGAAAAACTGTTTTTT.

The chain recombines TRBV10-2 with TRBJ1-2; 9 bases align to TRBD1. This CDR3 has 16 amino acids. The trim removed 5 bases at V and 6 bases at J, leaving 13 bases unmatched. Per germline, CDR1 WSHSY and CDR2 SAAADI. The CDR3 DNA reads TGCGCCAGCAGTAATCCGGGACAGGGCCCTCTTAATGGCTACACCTTC. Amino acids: CASSNPGQGPLNGYTF.

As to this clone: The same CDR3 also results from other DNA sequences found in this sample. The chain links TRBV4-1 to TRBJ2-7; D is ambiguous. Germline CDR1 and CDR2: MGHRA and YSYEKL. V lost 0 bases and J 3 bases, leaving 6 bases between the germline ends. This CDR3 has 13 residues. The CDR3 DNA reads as TGCGCCAGCAGCCAAGATAGAGGCTACGAGCAGTACTTC. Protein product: CASSQDRGYEQYF.

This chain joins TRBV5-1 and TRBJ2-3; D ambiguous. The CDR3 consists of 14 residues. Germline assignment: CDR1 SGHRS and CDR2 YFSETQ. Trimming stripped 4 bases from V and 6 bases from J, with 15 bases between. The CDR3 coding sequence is TGCGCCAGCAGCGCCTTGGCGTCCGGGGATACGCAGTATTTT. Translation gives CASSALASGDTQYF.

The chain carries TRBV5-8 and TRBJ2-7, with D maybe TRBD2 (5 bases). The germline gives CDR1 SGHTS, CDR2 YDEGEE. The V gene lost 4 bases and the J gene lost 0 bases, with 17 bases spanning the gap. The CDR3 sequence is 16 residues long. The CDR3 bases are TGTGCCAGCAGCACCAGCGGCGGGCGGAGCTCCTACGAGCAGTACTTC. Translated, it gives CASSTSGGRSSYEQYF.

In nucleotides, the CDR3 is TGTGCCAGCAGTGAAGCGCTTCCCCCGGATACGCAGTATTTT. Translation gives CASSEALPPDTQYF. V is TRBV6-1 and J is TRBJ2-3, with unresolved D. The length of the CDR3 is 14 residues. CDR1 and CDR2 (germline): MNHNS, SASEGT. Deletions cut 0 bases from V and 6 bases from J, with 10 bases between.

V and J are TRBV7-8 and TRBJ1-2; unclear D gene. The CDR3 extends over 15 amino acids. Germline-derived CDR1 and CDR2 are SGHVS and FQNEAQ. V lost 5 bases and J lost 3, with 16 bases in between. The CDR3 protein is CASSPLGGGDYGYTF. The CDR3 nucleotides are TGTGCCAGCAGCCCCCTTGGAGGTGGTGACTATGGCTACACCTTC.

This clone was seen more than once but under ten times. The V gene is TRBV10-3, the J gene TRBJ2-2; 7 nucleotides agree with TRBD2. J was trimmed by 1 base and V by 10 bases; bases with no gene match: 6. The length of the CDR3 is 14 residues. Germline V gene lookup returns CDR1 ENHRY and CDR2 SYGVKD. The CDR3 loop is CATRLAENTGELFF. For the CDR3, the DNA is TGTGCCACCCGCCTAGCGGAGAACACCGGGGAGCTGTTTTTT.

The CDR3 spells CASSWDRDEQYF. The CDR3 coding sequence is TGTGCCAGCAGCTGGGACAGGGACGAGCAGTACTTC. This rearrangement joins TRBV7-8 to TRBJ2-7, with TRBD1 matching over 9 bases. This CDR3 contains 12 residues. Germline V gene lookup returns CDR1 SGHVS and CDR2 FQNEAQ. J gave up 5 bases and V 4 bases, and 0 bases lay outside the gene matches.

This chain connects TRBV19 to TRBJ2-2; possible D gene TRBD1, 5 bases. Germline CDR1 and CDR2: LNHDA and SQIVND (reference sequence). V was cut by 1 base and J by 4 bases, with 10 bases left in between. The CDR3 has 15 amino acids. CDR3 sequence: CASSIVGLGTGELFF. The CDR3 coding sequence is TGTGCCAGTAGTATAGTGGGGCTGGGCACCGGGGAGCTGTTTTTT.

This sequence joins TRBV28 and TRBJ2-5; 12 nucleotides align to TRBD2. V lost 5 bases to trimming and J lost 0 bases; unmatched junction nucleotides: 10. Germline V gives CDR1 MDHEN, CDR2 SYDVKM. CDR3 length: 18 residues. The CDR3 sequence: CASSAVTSGGYYQETQYF. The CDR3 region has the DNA TGTGCCAGCAGTGCTGTGACTAGCGGGGGATATTACCAAGAGACCCAGTACTTC. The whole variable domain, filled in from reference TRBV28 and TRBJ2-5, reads DVKVTQSSRYLVKRTGEKVFLECVQDMDHENMFWYRQDPGLGLRLIYFSYDVKMKEKGDIPEGYSVSREKKERFSLILESASTNQTSMYLCASSAVTSGGYYQETQYFGPGTRLLVL.

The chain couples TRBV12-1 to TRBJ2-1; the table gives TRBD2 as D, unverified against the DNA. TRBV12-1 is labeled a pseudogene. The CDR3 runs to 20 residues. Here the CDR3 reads CASSFTASLTPRSSYNEQFF. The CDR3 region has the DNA TGTGCCAGCAGCTTTACCGCCAGTCTTACCCCCCGGAGCTCCTACAATGAGCAGTTCTTC.

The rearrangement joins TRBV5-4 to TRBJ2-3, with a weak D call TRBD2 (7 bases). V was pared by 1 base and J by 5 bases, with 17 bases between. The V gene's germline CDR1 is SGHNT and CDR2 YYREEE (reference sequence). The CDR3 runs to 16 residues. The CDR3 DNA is TGTGCCAGCAGCTTGCACGGGCGGGGGCCGGGAGATACGCAGTATTTT. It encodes CASSLHGRGPGDTQYF.

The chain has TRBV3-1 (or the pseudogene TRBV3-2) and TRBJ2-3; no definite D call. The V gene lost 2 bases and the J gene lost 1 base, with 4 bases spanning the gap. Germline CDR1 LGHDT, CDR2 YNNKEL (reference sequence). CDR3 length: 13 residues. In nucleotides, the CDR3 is TGTGCCAGCAGCCAAAGGGGCACAGATACGCAGTATTTT. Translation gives CASSQRGTDTQYF.

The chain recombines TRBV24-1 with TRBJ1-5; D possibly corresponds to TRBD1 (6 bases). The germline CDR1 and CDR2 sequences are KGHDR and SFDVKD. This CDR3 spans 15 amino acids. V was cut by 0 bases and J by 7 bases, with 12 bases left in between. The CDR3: CATSDLLRGFQPQHF. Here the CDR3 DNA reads TGTGCCACCAGTGATTTGCTCAGGGGTTTCCAGCCCCAGCATTTT.